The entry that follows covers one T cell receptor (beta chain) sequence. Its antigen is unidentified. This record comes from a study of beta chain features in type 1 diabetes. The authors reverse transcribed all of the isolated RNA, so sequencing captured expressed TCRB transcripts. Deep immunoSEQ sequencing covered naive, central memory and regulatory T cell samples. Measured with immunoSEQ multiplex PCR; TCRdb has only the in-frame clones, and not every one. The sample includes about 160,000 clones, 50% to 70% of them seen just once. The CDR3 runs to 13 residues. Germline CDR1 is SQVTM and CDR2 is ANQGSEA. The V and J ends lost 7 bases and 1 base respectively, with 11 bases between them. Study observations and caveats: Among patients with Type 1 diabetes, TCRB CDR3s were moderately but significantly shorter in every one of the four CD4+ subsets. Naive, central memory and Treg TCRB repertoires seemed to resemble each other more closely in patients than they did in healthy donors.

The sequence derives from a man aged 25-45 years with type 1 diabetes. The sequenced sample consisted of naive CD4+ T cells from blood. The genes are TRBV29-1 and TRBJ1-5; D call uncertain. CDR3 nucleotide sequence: TGCAGCGCGGGGATGGGAAGCAATCAGCCCCAGCATTTT. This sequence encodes CSAGMGSNQPQHF.